This TCR beta chain comes out of a study of T cells in Graves' hyperthyroidism and ophthalmopathy. TCR beta CDR3 region amplification was performed from RNA transcripts. HTBI primers drove first-round RT-PCR of the TCR CDR3. TCRdb redid the calling of the multiplex PCR reads with MiXCR, one entry per CDR3 protein. The sample lists about 380,000 distinct CDR3 sequences, about 14% seen once, with roughly 20% in the top ten. The CDR3 contains 17 residues. V lost 2 bases and J lost 4, with 21 bases in between. CDR1 and CDR2 (germline): MNHEY, SVGAGI. A few counts support this clonotype. The chain combines TRBV6-5 with TRBJ2-7; a possible D gene is TRBD1 (6 bases). The sample consisted of blood. The source of this sequence is a man aged 25 to 40 with Graves' hyperthyroidism that later progressed to Graves' ophthalmopathy. The CDR3 reads CASSYRHSGALDYEQYF. DNA for the CDR3: TGTGCCAGCAGTTACCGACATTCAGGGGCACTTGATTACGAGCAGTACTTC.